This TCR beta chain was sequenced for a study of cytomegalovirus exposure and HLA in healthy donors. Study at large: Out of around 360 genotyped donors, 81% belonged to the Caucasian-associated ancestry cluster.

Findings and limits, study-wide: The study designated about 180 TCR beta chains cytomegalovirus-associated.

The CDR3 spans 13 residues. Germline lookup yields CDR1 LGHNA and CDR2 YSLEER. V was cut by 0 bases and J by 7 bases, with 7 bases left in between. The PCR used 60 Vbeta and 13 Jbeta primers. Here immunoSEQ multiplex PCR was the method, and the copy in TCRdb shows in-frame clones only, minus some. Of over 55,000 clones in the sample, approximately 70% were seen once. About this clone: Its antigen is not identified.

V is TRBV4-3 and J is TRBJ1-5; D uncertain. The source is a woman in her forties or fifties in good health and CMV-seropositive. Sequenced: PBMCs. The CDR3 coding sequence is TGCGCCAGCAGCCAAGATTCAGGCCAGCCCCAGCATTTT. It specifies CASSQDSGQPQHF.